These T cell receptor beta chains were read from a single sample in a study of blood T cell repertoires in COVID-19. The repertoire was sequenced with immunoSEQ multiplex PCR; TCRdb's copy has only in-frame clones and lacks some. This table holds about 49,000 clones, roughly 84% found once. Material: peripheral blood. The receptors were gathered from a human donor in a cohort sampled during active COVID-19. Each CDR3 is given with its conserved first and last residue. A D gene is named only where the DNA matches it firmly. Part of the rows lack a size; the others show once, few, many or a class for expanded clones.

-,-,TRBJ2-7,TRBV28,TGTGCCAGCAGCCCCCCTAGGTTCGACTCCGAGCAGTACTTC,CASSPPRFDSEQYF
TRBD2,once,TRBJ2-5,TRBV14,TGTGCCAGCAGCCCCGGGACTAGCGGGAGGGGGACCCAAGAGACCCAGTACTTC,CASSPGTSGRGTQETQYF
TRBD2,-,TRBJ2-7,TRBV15,TGTGCCACCAGCAGAGATCTGGCGGGAGGGCCGTACGAGCAGTACTTC,CATSRDLAGGPYEQYF
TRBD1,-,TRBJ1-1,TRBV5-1,TGCGCCAGCAGCTACGGGGGACAGGGGACTGAAGCTTTCTTT,CASSYGGQGTEAFF
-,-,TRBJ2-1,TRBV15,TGTGCCACCAGCAGAGATCCCACAGCTTACAATGAGCAGTTCTTC,CATSRDPTAYNEQFF
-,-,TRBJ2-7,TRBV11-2,TGTGCCAGCAGCAGCCGGACAGCTTACGAGCAGTACTTC,CASSSRTAYEQYF
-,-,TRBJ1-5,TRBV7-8,TGTGCCAGCAGCTTAGTCACGGGGGGGCTAAGCAATCAGCCCCAGCATTTT,CASSLVTGGLSNQPQHF
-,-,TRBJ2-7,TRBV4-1,TGCGCCAGCAGCCAAGGTCAGGGTACCTACGAGCAGTACTTC,CASSQGQGTYEQYF
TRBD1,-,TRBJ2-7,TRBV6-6,TGTGCCAGCAGACTTCAGGGGGCGAGCTACGAGCAGTACTTC,CASRLQGASYEQYF
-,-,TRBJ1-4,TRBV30,TGTGCCTGCCCTGGACAGTCCCCTTTCGAAAAACTGTTTTTT,CACPGQSPFEKLFF
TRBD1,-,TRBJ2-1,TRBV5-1,TGCGCCAGCAGCCTGACGGGACAGGAGTACAATGAGCAGTTCTTC,CASSLTGQEYNEQFF
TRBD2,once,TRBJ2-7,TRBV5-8,TGTGCCAGCAGCTTGGGTGGCGGGGGGACCTACGAGCAGTACTTC,CASSLGGGGTYEQYF
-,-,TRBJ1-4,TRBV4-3,TGCGCCAGCAGCCAAGATTTACAGGGACAACGAAAACTGTTTTTT,CASSQDLQGQRKLFF
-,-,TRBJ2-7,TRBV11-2,TGTGCCAGCAGCTTATTACAGGGCTACGAGCAGTACTTC,CASSLLQGYEQYF
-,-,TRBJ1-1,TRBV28,TGTGCCAGCTGGACCGGAGGCAGGATTAACACTGAAGCTTTCTTT,CASWTGGRINTEAFF
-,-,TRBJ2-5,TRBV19,TGTGCCAGTAGTCCTACCTCAGGGGAGACCCAGTACTTC,CASSPTSGETQYF
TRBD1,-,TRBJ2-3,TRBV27,TGTGCCAGACCGGGACAGGAGATCACAGATACGCAGTATTTT,CARPGQEITDTQYF
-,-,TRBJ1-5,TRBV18,TGTGCCAGCTCACCAGTGAGGAATCAGCCCCAGCATTTT,CASSPVRNQPQHF
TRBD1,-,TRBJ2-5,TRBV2,TGTGCCAGCAAGGAAGGGACAGGGGGAGAGACCCAGTACTTC,CASKEGTGGETQYF
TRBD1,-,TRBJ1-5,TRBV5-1,TGCGCCAGCAGCTGGGGGACAGCTAATAATCAGCCCCAGCATTTT,CASSWGTANNQPQHF
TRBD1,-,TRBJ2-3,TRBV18,TGTGCCAGCTCACCACCAGTAGCAGGGGGCGCGGCAGATACGCAGTATTTT,CASSPPVAGGAADTQYF
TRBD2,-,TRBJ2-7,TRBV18,TGTGCCAGCTCACCACCCCGGGGGGGTCCCTACGAGCAGTACTTC,CASSPPRGGPYEQYF
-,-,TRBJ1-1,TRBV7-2,TGTGCCAGCAGCTTGGGGAGGGTTGCTGCTGAAGCTTTCTTT,CASSLGRVAAEAFF
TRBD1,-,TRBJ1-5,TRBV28,TGTGCCAGCATGAATCCAGGGACAGGGCAGCCCCAGCATTTT,CASMNPGTGQPQHF
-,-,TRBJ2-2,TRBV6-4,TGTGCCAGCAGTGACTCGTGGGGAGGTACCGGGGAGCTGTTTTTT,CASSDSWGGTGELFF
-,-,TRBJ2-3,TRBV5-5,TGTGCCAGCAGCTTGGGGGCAGGGACAGATACGCAGTATTTT,CASSLGAGTDTQYF
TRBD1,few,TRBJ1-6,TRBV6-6,TGTGCCACTCACAGGGGGCTAGATTCACCCCTCCACTTT,CATHRGLDSPLHF
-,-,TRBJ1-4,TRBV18,TGTGCCAGCTCACTGGAGGTGACTAATGAAAAACTGTTTTTT,CASSLEVTNEKLFF
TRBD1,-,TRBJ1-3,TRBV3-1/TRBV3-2,TGTGCCAGCAGCCAAAGGACAGGGGGATCTAACACCATATATTTT,CASSQRTGGSNTIYF
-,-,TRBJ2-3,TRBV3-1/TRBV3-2,TGTGCCAGCAGCCAACAGGGGAAATCAGATACGCAGTATTTT,CASSQQGKSDTQYF
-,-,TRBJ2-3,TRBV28,TGTGCCAGCAGTTTCGAGGGTACAACAGATACGCAGTATTTT,CASSFEGTTDTQYF
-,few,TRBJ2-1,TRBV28,TGTGCCAGCAGTTTAGGGCGGGTCGAAGTTGAGCAGTTCTTC,CASSLGRVEVEQFF
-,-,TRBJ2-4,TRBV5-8,TGTGCCAGCAGCTGGCTTCCCATCCAGTTTTTTGCCAAAAACATTCAGTACTTC,CASSWLPIQFFAKNIQYF
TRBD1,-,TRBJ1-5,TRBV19,TGTGCCAGTAGTCCCCGGGACAGGGGCCAGCCCCAGCATTTT,CASSPRDRGQPQHF
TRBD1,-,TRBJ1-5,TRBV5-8,TGTGCCAGCAGCCACTCAAGAACAGGGGGAGGCAATCAGCCCCAGCATTTT,CASSHSRTGGGNQPQHF
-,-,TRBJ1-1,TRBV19,TGTGCCAGCAAGACAGCCTTGAACACTGAAGCTTTCTTT,CASKTALNTEAFF
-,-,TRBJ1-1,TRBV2,TGTGCCAGCAGTGGGGGGGGACCTTTGAACACTGAAGCTTTCTTT,CASSGGGPLNTEAFF
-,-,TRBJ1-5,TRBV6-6,TGTGCCAGCAGTTTCCCTCAACAGACCAATCAGCCCCAGCATTTT,CASSFPQQTNQPQHF
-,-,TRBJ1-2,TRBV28,TGTGCCAGCAGTTTATCTTCGCGGGGACTACTTAACTATGGCTACACCTTC,CASSLSSRGLLNYGYTF
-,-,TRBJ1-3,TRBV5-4,TGTGCCAGCAGCCAGGACACTTTCTCTGGAAACACCATATATTTT,CASSQDTFSGNTIYF
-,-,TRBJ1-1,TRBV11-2,TGTGCCAGCAGCTTAGGTATTGCCAGCGGGAACACTGAAGCTTTCTTT,CASSLGIASGNTEAFF
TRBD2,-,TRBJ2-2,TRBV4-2,TGTGCCAGCAGCCAAGATAGCGGGGGGTACACCGGGGAGCTGTTTTTT,CASSQDSGGYTGELFF
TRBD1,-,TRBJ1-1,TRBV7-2,TGTGCCAGCAGCTCCTTCCCTAGGGGGCGGGACACTGAAGCTTTCTTT,CASSSFPRGRDTEAFF
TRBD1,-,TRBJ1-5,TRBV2,TGTGCCAGTTCGACAGGGAGTTCTAATCAGCCCCAGCATTTT,CASSTGSSNQPQHF
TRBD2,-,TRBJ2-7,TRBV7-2,TGTGCCAGCTTTAGCGGGAGTAATGAGCAGTACTTC,CASFSGSNEQYF
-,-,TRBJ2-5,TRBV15,TGTGCCACCAGCAGAGATTTCGGGGCGGGGGAGACCCAGTACTTC,CATSRDFGAGETQYF